This T cell receptor (beta chain) was obtained from a study of CD8 T cells in Susac syndrome. The study sequenced TCR beta in blood CD8+ and CD4+ T cells. CDR1 and CDR2 from the germline V gene are SGHVS and FQNEAQ. There are 17 residues in the CDR3. Trimming pared 4 bases from V and 4 bases from J, leaving 22 bases between. Findings of the study overall: An acknowledgment was made by the study that its TCR sequencing and HLA analysis involved relatively few individuals.

An amount of RNA that ranged from roughly 0.45 to 1 ug was reverse transcribed with random hexamers. The immunoSEQ assay covered 54 Vbeta and 13 Jbeta segments for CDR3. TCRdb itself ran the immunoSEQ multiplex PCR reads through MiXCR, one entry per CDR3 protein. The sample consists of 200,000 or so distinct CDR3 sequences, more than 90% of them appearing once. Comments on this clonotype: Its antigen is unidentified.

The chain joins TRBV7-8 to TRBJ2-5, with D tentatively TRBD2 (6 bases). This sequence was found in a human donor with multiple sclerosis. Sequencing was done on a sample of CD4+ T cells from PBMCs. CDR3 residues: CASSSLRPGGDGETQYF. DNA of the CDR3: TGTGCCAGCAGCTCACTACGGCCCGGGGGTGATGGAGAGACCCAGTACTTC.